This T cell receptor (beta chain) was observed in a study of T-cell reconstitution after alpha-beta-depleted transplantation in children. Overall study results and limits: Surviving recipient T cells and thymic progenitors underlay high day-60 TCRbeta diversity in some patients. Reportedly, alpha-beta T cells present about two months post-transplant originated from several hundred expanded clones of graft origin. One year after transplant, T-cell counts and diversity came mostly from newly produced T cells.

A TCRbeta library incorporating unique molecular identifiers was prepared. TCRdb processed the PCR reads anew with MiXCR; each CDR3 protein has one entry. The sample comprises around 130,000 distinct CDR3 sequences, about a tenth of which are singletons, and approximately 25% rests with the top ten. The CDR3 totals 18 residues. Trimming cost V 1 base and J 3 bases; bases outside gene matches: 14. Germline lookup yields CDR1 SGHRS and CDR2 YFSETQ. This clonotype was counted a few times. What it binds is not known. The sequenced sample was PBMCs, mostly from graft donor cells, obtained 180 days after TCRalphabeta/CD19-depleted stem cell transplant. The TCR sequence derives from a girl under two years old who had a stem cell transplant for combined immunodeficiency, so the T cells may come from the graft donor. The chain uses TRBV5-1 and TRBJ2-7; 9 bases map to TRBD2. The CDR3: CASSLQGRDLAGHYEQYF. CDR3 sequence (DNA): TGCGCCAGCAGCTTGCAGGGCAGGGACCTAGCGGGACACTACGAGCAGTACTTC.